Included here is one TCR beta chain sequence, with context. These data belong to a study of T cells after yellow fever vaccination. Germline assignment: CDR1 SGHAT and CDR2 FQNNGV. The V end was cut by 5 bases, the J end by 5 bases, with 10 bases between. The length of the CDR3 is 13 residues. TCRdb reprocessed the 5' RACE reads via MiXCR and lists one record per CDR3 protein. The table records 300,000 to 400,000 distinct CDR3 sequences, 9.5% to 15% of them present only once. The sample here was CD4+ T cells sorted from PBMCs, taken 15 days after the yellow fever booster vaccination. This chain uses TRBV11-2 with TRBJ2-1; TRBD1 might be the D (6 bases). This TCR derives from a man aged 18 to 29 who received the YFV17D yellow fever vaccine. For the CDR3, the DNA is TGTGCCAGCAGCGGCGACAGGAACAATGAGCAGTTCTTC. Translating gives CASSGDRNNEQFF.